This T cell receptor (beta chain) is from a study of CD8 T cells in Susac syndrome. Germline V lookup: CDR1 DFQATT, CDR2 SNEGSKA (reference sequence). CDR3 size: 14 residues. Trimming took off 0 bases at V and 0 bases at J, with 5 bases between the two ends. The RNA, about 0.5 to 1 ug, was put through reverse transcription using random hexamers. TCRdb re-derived calls from the immunoSEQ multiplex PCR reads in MiXCR, one entry per CDR3 protein. The table records under 200,000 distinct CDR3 sequences, over 75% of them present only once. This TCR came from a human donor with Susac syndrome. The sample was CD4+ T cells from PBMCs. The chain carries TRBV20-1 and TRBJ1-4; unclear D gene. CDR3: CSARDSATNEKLFF. CDR3 coding DNA: TGCAGTGCTAGAGACAGTGCAACTAATGAAAAACTGTTTTTT.